The rows below give T cell receptor beta chains drawn from one sample of a study of OX40 agonist ivuxolimab in advanced cancers. Data came from immunoSEQ multiplex PCR; TCRdb stores just in-frame clones and leaves some out. The sample records just over 40,000 clones, roughly 81% being singletons. Sequencing was performed on CD4+ or CD8+ T cells sorted from blood, taken in a trial of the OX40 agonist ivuxolimab. The receptors come from an adult with an advanced solid tumor such as melanoma, head and neck, liver or kidney cancer. CDR3s leave out the opening cysteine and the closing phenylalanine or tryptophan. A D gene is named only where the DNA matches it firmly.

V gene: TRBV9
D gene: NA
CDR3 protein: ASSPSGGTPTGELF

V gene: TRBV7-9
D gene: NA
CDR3 protein: ASGVGVNQPQH

V gene: TRBV5-6
D gene: NA
CDR3 protein: ASSLGGYGEKLF

V gene: TRBV11-3
D gene: TRBD1
CDR3 protein: ATGDRRTMNTEAF

V gene: TRBV11-2
D gene: NA
CDR3 protein: ASSHSTREKLF

V gene: TRBV5-5
D gene: NA
CDR3 protein: ASSHSPHRAENTIY

V gene: TRBV27
D gene: NA
CDR3 protein: ASTLGSGQPQH

V gene: TRBV19
D gene: TRBD1
CDR3 protein: ASSIGGTGSYEQY

V gene: TRBV25-1
D gene: TRBD1
CDR3 protein: ASREDREIGYT

V gene: TRBV27
D gene: TRBD1
CDR3 protein: ASSPQGAGAF

V gene: TRBV4-3
D gene: TRBD2
CDR3 protein: ASSQGITSGMYEQY

V gene: TRBV27
D gene: TRBD1
CDR3 protein: ASSFGTGLNYGYT

V gene: TRBV5-5
D gene: NA
CDR3 protein: ASSLWGGSNQPQH

V gene: TRBV10-3
D gene: NA
CDR3 protein: AISGGLPTQAF

V gene: TRBV5-1
D gene: TRBD1
CDR3 protein: ASSPGQENTEAF

V gene: TRBV7-9
D gene: NA
CDR3 protein: ASSLERGSQETQY

V gene: TRBV29-1
D gene: NA
CDR3 protein: SVEDRQSAELF

V gene: TRBV9
D gene: TRBD1
CDR3 protein: ASSVEGAGQPQH

V gene: TRBV19
D gene: NA
CDR3 protein: ASSQQGDRAEAF

V gene: TRBV7-3
D gene: NA
CDR3 protein: ASSSSGTILSGYT

V gene: TRBV4-3
D gene: NA
CDR3 protein: ASSQSSRGEAF

V gene: TRBV13
D gene: TRBD1
CDR3 protein: ASSVTGADQPQH

V gene: TRBV11-2
D gene: NA
CDR3 protein: ASSLDLGGYGYT

V gene: TRBV2
D gene: TRBD1
CDR3 protein: ASSPRQGQISGANVLT

V gene: TRBV11-3
D gene: NA
CDR3 protein: ASSYGTPEQF

V gene: TRBV30
D gene: TRBD2
CDR3 protein: ASSGTRVPYEQF

V gene: TRBV7-9
D gene: NA
CDR3 protein: ASSLGSGKWYEQY

V gene: TRBV5-5
D gene: TRBD2
CDR3 protein: ASSWTSGDSHEQF

V gene: TRBV4-3
D gene: NA
CDR3 protein: ASSQEVSYEQY

V gene: TRBV7-9
D gene: TRBD1
CDR3 protein: ASTPDRGGQETQY

V gene: TRBV7-9
D gene: NA
CDR3 protein: ASSLLATSNNEQF

V gene: TRBV25-1
D gene: NA
CDR3 protein: ATQGRGGYEAF

V gene: TRBV6-5
D gene: NA
CDR3 protein: ASSIQGDQPQH

V gene: TRBV5-1
D gene: NA
CDR3 protein: ASRTTYEQY

V gene: TRBV5-1
D gene: TRBD2
CDR3 protein: ASSPDGGAIETQY

V gene: TRBV15
D gene: NA
CDR3 protein: ATSRGGSNQPQH

V gene: TRBV28
D gene: TRBD2
CDR3 protein: ASNLGGSYEQY

V gene: TRBV27
D gene: NA
CDR3 protein: ASARGAGNQPQH

V gene: TRBV15
D gene: TRBD2
CDR3 protein: ATRTVGTSRDTQY

V gene: TRBV13
D gene: NA
CDR3 protein: ASSSTGGTEAF

V gene: TRBV5-5
D gene: NA
CDR3 protein: ASTPFDLGRNYGYT

V gene: TRBV27
D gene: NA
CDR3 protein: ASSYLQGYEQY

V gene: TRBV5-6
D gene: TRBD1
CDR3 protein: ASSLVGQGAANEKLF

V gene: TRBV13
D gene: TRBD2
CDR3 protein: ASSYQGVAGGYEQY

V gene: TRBV19
D gene: TRBD2
CDR3 protein: ASSAAGGRDTQY

V gene: TRBV13
D gene: TRBD1
CDR3 protein: ASSPRTGRSYEQY

V gene: TRBV19
D gene: NA
CDR3 protein: ASSIGSFYEQY

V gene: TRBV19
D gene: TRBD1
CDR3 protein: ASLGQGSYEQY

V gene: TRBV9
D gene: NA
CDR3 protein: ASSVAPKETQY

V gene: TRBV6-5
D gene: NA
CDR3 protein: ASSSFWGRDGYT

V gene: TRBV9
D gene: TRBD1
CDR3 protein: ASSEWGTAEETQY

V gene: TRBV19
D gene: TRBD1
CDR3 protein: ASSILSGQGADGYT

V gene: TRBV27
D gene: NA
CDR3 protein: ASSTPREGYGYT

V gene: TRBV6-5
D gene: NA
CDR3 protein: ASSYSGGVGTEAF

V gene: TRBV5-5
D gene: NA
CDR3 protein: ASSLDGLSGNTIY

V gene: TRBV9
D gene: NA
CDR3 protein: ASSLEGTAASTDTQY

V gene: TRBV7-9
D gene: NA
CDR3 protein: ASSLNQGSDGGTQY

V gene: TRBV4-3
D gene: TRBD1
CDR3 protein: ASSQDEGADTGELF

V gene: TRBV28
D gene: NA
CDR3 protein: ASSVTGILTFYEQY